This T cell receptor (beta chain) comes out of a study of T cell changes during pregnancy in multiple sclerosis. Profiling relied on immunoSEQ multiplex PCR, and the TCRdb table lists in-frame clones only, not all of them. The sample records 40,000 or so clones, 91% being singletons. Germline values: CDR1 MNHEY, CDR2 SVGAGI. Trimming cost V 7 bases and J 6 bases, with 21 bases left between them. The CDR3 extends over 15 amino acids. The rearrangement joins TRBV6-5 to TRBJ1-1, with D unresolved. The material was CD8+ T cells from peripheral blood mononuclear cells, obtained after pregnancy. This TCR was sampled from a female donor with multiple sclerosis, enrolled in a pregnancy study. CDR3 residues: CASTHRGGRRSEAFF. The CDR3 DNA reads TGTGCCAGCACCCACCGGGGAGGGAGGAGGTCTGAAGCTTTCTTT.